Shown below are 22 T cell receptor beta chains from a single sample sequenced in a study of graft-versus-host responses after intestinal transplantation. Clones were read by immunoSEQ multiplex PCR, and TCRdb kept only the in-frame ones, dropping some. The sample has approximately 70,000 clones, 89% seen once. Their specific antigens are unknown. The sequencing here drew on unstimulated CD8+ T cells sorted from spleen or lymph node cells, taken before intestinal transplant. Receptor source: a human donor who received an intestinal transplant.

The V gene is TRBV5-6, the J gene TRBJ2-1, with D perhaps TRBD2 (5 bases). The CDR3 runs 17 residues. V was trimmed by 1 base and J by 4 bases, leaving 18 bases between them. From germline, CDR1 is SGHDT and CDR2 YYEEEE. The CDR3 DNA is TGTGCCAGCAGCTTGCAGGCGTCGGGATTCCATTACAATGAGCAGTTCTTC. Amino acid sequence: CASSLQASGFHYNEQFF.

V and J are TRBV6-1 and TRBJ2-3, with TRBD1 matching over 9 bases. From germline, CDR1 is MNHNS and CDR2 SASEGT. Trimming at V came to 1 base and at J to 4 bases, leaving 3 bases not matched to a gene. This CDR3 is 15 amino acids long. CDR3 protein: CASSEETGGADTQYF. The CDR3 DNA reads as TGTGCCAGCAGTGAAGAAACAGGGGGCGCAGATACGCAGTATTTT.

The CDR3 DNA sequence: TGTGCCAGCAGTTTCAACAACTACGAGCAGTACTTC. Its protein is CASSFNNYEQYF. The chain employs TRBV28 and TRBJ2-7; D gene unclear. V was clipped by 3 bases and J by 3 bases, with 6 bases between them. The CDR3 sequence is 12 residues long. The V gene's germline CDR1 is MDHEN and CDR2 SYDVKM.

J is TRBJ2-7 and V is TRBV6-5, with 7 bases lining up with TRBD1. V was clipped by 4 bases and J by 5 bases; unmatched bases: 8. Germline V gives CDR1 MNHEY, CDR2 SVGAGI. This CDR3 is built from 14 residues. The CDR3 protein is CASSSRDSFDEQYF. The CDR3 DNA reads TGTGCCAGCAGTTCCCGGGACAGTTTTGACGAGCAGTACTTC.

The J gene is TRBJ1-2, the V gene TRBV9; a weak D match, TRBD1 (6 bases). The CDR3 is 14 residues long. Germline V gene data show CDR1 as SGDLS and CDR2 as YYNGEE. V dropped 3 bases and J dropped 5 bases, with 14 bases sitting between them. In DNA form, the CDR3 reads TGTGCCAGCAGCGGAGGACAGTGGGCTTATGGCTACACCTTC. Its protein product is CASSGGQWAYGYTF.

The chain couples TRBV4-2 to TRBJ1-5; D is unresolved. V was clipped by 0 bases and J by 2 bases, with 8 bases between them. CDR1 is LGHNA, CDR2 YNFKEQ, per germline. This CDR3 is built from 15 residues. CDR3 protein: CASSQDPGGNQPQHF. The CDR3, as DNA: TGTGCCAGCAGCCAAGATCCGGGTGGCAATCAGCCCCAGCATTTT.

This chain links TRBV27 with TRBJ2-5; 11 bases map to TRBD2. The CDR3 spans 16 residues. Per the germline V gene, CDR1 is MNHEY and CDR2 is SMNVEV (reference sequence). V shed 10 bases, J shed 5 bases, and the junction held 15 bases outside the gene matches. The CDR3 reads CATRSIAGGHFETQYF. Here the CDR3 DNA reads TGTGCCACCCGGTCTATAGCGGGGGGGCATTTTGAGACCCAGTACTTC.

The rearrangement links TRBV10-3 to TRBJ1-6; TRBD1 is a possible D gene (5 bases). CDR1 and CDR2 from the germline V gene are ENHRY and SYGVKD. The CDR3 contains 14 residues. The V gene lost 11 bases and the J gene lost 10 bases, with 21 bases spanning the gap. CDR3 sequence (DNA): TGTGCCCCCGGTGGCAGGGAAGGAAGATCACCCCTCCACTTT. It specifies CAPGGREGRSPLHF.

This chain uses TRBV27 with TRBJ2-3; no reliable D call. This CDR3 spans 13 amino acids. Germline-derived CDR1 and CDR2 are MNHEY and SMNVEV (reference sequence). Deletions cut 4 bases from V and 4 bases from J, with 9 bases between. This CDR3 reads CASSSAGSDTQYF. The CDR3 DNA reads as TGTGCCAGCAGTTCCGCCGGGTCAGATACGCAGTATTTT.

The V and J genes are TRBV4-1 and TRBJ2-4; D gene unclear. Trimming left V 1 base short and J 4 bases short, with 11 bases between. The CDR3 runs to 15 residues. Per germline, CDR1 MGHRA and CDR2 YSYEKL. The CDR3 DNA follows: TGCGCCAGCAGCCAAGTACTGCGCAAGAAAAACATTCAGTACTTC. It is translated as CASSQVLRKKNIQYF.

This clone was observed a single time. The rearrangement joins TRBV27 to TRBJ2-1; possible D gene TRBD2, 5 bases. CDR3 size: 15 residues. Germline loops: CDR1 MNHEY, CDR2 SMNVEV (reference sequence). Trimming pared 4 bases from V and 7 bases from J, leaving 17 bases between. The CDR3 reads CASSSLVQPRNEQFF. DNA for the CDR3: TGTGCCAGCAGTTCACTAGTCCAGCCGCGAAATGAGCAGTTCTTC.

This clone was seen only a few times. V gene TRBV28 combines with J gene TRBJ2-3; 11 bases line up with TRBD2. CDR1 and CDR2 (germline): MDHEN, SYDVKM. This CDR3 has 17 residues. V lost 5 bases, J lost 1 base, and 8 bases stayed unmatched. CDR3 bases: TGTGCCAGCAGTAACATAGCGGGAGGGCCTGGCACAGATACGCAGTATTTT. Amino acids: CASSNIAGGPGTDTQYF. The complete variable domain, with remaining parts taken from reference TRBV28 and TRBJ2-3, reads DVKVTQSSRYLVKRTGEKVFLECVQDMDHENMFWYRQDPGLGLRLIYFSYDVKMKEKGDIPEGYSVSREKKERFSLILESASTNQTSMYLCASSNIAGGPGTDTQYFGPGTRLTVL.

This clone was detected once. The chain combines TRBV9 with TRBJ2-7; 7 bases match TRBD2. This CDR3 is 15 amino acids long. CDR1 is SGDLS and CDR2 is YYNGEE in the germline V gene. V dropped 4 bases and J dropped 3; count of bases not matched to a gene: 10. CDR3 sequence: CASSPLTTSSYEQYF. CDR3 nucleotides: TGTGCCAGCAGCCCTTTAACGACTAGCAGCTACGAGCAGTACTTC.

The V and J genes are TRBV6-5 and TRBJ1-2; 8 bases are shared with TRBD1. Trimming cost V 5 bases and J 3 bases; bases outside gene matches: 5. CDR3 length equals 14 residues. Germline assignment: CDR1 MNHEY and CDR2 SVGAGI. The CDR3 nucleotides read TGTGCCAGCAGTACGGGACAGGCCGACTATGGCTACACCTTC. It codes for CASSTGQADYGYTF.

The CDR3 DNA is TGCGCCAGCAGCCGGCACCGGGACAGTCTCTACGGCTACACCTTC. This sequence encodes CASSRHRDSLYGYTF. The chain recombines TRBV4-1 with TRBJ1-2, with 7 bases identical to TRBD1. CDR3 length: 15 amino acids. Germline-derived CDR1 and CDR2 are MGHRA and YSYEKL. Trimming removed 4 bases from V and 8 bases from J; junction bases left unmatched: 13.

This chain joins TRBV7-6 and TRBJ1-4, with TRBD1 matching over 7 bases. This CDR3 is built from 15 residues. V was clipped by 4 bases and J by 8 bases; unmatched bases: 10. The germline gives CDR1 SGHVS, CDR2 FNYEAQ. DNA of the CDR3: TGTGCCAGCAGCTCTTGGCCAGGACAGGCGGAAAAACTGTTTTTT. Amino acid sequence: CASSSWPGQAEKLFF.

This chain joins TRBV7-8 and TRBJ2-7, with D hard to call. The CDR3 is 12 residues long. Germline V gives CDR1 SGHVS, CDR2 FQNEAQ. Trimming stripped 0 bases from V and 6 bases from J, with 6 bases between. The CDR3 DNA reads as TGTGCCAGCAGCTTAGCTGGGCGCGAGCAGTACTTC. It specifies CASSLAGREQYF.

This chain joins TRBV9 and TRBJ2-1, with 13 bases fitting TRBD2. Germline CDR1 reads SGDLS; CDR2 reads YYNGEE. Germline trimming cut 3 bases from V and 6 bases from J; bases unmatched to any gene: 3. The CDR3 covers 15 residues. The CDR3 loop is CASSGGLAGTNEQFF. CDR3 in DNA: TGTGCCAGCAGCGGGGGACTAGCGGGGACCAATGAGCAGTTCTTC.

This clone was seen only once. This chain links TRBV28 with TRBJ2-7; TRBD1 agrees at 10 bases. Germline loops: CDR1 MDHEN, CDR2 SYDVKM. The CDR3 is 17 residues long. Unmatched junction bases numbered 10, after V lost 5 bases and J lost 0 bases. The CDR3 is CASSLQLRDRGSYEQYF. The CDR3 DNA reads as TGTGCCAGCAGTCTCCAACTCCGGGACAGGGGCTCCTACGAGCAGTACTTC.

V usage is TRBV2 and J usage is TRBJ2-3; TRBD2 agrees at 14 bases. The germline gives CDR1 SNHLY, CDR2 FYNNEI. V was pared by 6 bases and J by 0 bases, with 11 bases of the junction left unmatched. CDR3 length: 19 amino acids. The CDR3 DNA reads TGTGCCAGCAGGCGGCTGACTAGCGGGAGGGTTACTAGCACAGATACGCAGTATTTT. Its protein product is CASRRLTSGRVTSTDTQYF. The complete variable domain, with remaining parts taken from reference TRBV2 and TRBJ2-3, reads EPEVTQTPSHQVTQMGQEVILRCVPISNHLYFYWYRQILGQKVEFLVSFYNNEISEKSEIFDDQFSVERPDGSNFTLKIRSTKLEDSAMYFCASRRLTSGRVTSTDTQYFGPGTRLTVL.

This clone was seen only once. This chain links TRBV27 with TRBJ2-3; 7 nucleotides agree with TRBD2. Germline trimming cut 0 bases from V and 6 bases from J; bases unmatched to any gene: 12. Per germline, CDR1 MNHEY and CDR2 SMNVEV (reference sequence). This CDR3 region has 17 residues. DNA for the CDR3: TGTGCCAGCAGTTTATCTCGTCGCGGGGGAGTAGTGGATACGCAGTATTTT. It translates to CASSLSRRGGVVDTQYF.

The chain is built from TRBV9 and TRBJ2-7; D not certain. The CDR3 spans 14 residues. Trimming cost V 0 bases and J 0 bases, with 7 bases left between them. Looked up from germline, CDR1 is SGDLS and CDR2 is YYNGEE. The CDR3 DNA follows: TGTGCCAGCAGCGTAGATACGAGCTCCTACGAGCAGTACTTC. Translation: CASSVDTSSYEQYF.